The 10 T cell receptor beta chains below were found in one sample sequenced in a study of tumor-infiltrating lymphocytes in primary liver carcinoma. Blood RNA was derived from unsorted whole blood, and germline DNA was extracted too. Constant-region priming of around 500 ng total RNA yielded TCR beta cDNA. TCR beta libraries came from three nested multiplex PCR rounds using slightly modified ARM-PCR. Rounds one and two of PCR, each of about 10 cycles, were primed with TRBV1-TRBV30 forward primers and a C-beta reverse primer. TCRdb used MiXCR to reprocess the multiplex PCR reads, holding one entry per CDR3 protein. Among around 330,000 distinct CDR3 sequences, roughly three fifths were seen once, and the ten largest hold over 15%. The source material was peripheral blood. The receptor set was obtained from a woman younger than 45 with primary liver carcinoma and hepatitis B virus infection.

The CDR3 coding sequence is TGTGTCAACAGTTTAGGTCTCTCCCACGACTATGGCTACACCTTC. As protein: CVNSLGLSHDYGYTF. The V call is TRBV12-3 or TRBV12-4, the J call TRBJ1-2; unclear D gene. The CDR3 totals 15 residues.

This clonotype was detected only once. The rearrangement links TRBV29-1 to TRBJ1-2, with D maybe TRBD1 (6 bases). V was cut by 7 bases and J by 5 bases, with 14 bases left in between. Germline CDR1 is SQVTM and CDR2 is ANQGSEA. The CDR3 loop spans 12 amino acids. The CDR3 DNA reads TGCAGCGCCGCCACGAGGGGGTATGGCTACACCTTC. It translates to CSAATRGYGYTF.

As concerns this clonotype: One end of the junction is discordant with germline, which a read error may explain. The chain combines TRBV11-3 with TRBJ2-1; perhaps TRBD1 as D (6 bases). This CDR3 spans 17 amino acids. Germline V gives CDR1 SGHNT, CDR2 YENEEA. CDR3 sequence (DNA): TGTGCCAGCAGCTTAGGAGGGACACTGAGCTCCTACAATGGGCAGTTCTTC. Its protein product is CASSLGGTLSSYNGQFF.

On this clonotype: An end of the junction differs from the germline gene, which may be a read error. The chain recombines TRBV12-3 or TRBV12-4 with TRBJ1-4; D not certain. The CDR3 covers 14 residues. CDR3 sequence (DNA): TGTGCCAGCAGCCGGCCTGCAACTTATGAAAAACTGTTTTTT. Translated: CASSRPATYEKLFF.

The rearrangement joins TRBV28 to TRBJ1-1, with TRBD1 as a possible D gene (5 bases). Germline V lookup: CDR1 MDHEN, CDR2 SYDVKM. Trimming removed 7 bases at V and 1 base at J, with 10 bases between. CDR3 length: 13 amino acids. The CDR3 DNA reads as TGTGCCAGCATCCGTAGGGGGAACACTGAAGCTTTCTTT. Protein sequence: CASIRRGNTEAFF.

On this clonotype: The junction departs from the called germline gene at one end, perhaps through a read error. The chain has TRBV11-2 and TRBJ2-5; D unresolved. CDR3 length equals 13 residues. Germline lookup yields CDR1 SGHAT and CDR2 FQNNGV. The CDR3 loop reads CAGSLPATETQYF. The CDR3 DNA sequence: TGTGCCGGCAGCTTACCAGCTACGGAGACCCAATACTTC. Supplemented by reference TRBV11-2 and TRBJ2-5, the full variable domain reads EAGVAQSPRYKIIEKRQSVAFWCNPISGHATLYWYQQILGQGPKLLIQFQNNGVVDDSQLPKDRFSAERLKGVDSTLKIQPAKLEDSAVYLCAGSLPATETQYFGPGTRLLVL.

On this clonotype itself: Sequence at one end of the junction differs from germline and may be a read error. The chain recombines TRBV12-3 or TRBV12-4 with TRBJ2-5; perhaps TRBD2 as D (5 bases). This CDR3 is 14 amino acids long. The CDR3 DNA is TGTACCAGCAGTTTTAACTCCTTCGGGGAGACCCAGTACTTT. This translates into CTSSFNSFGETQYF.

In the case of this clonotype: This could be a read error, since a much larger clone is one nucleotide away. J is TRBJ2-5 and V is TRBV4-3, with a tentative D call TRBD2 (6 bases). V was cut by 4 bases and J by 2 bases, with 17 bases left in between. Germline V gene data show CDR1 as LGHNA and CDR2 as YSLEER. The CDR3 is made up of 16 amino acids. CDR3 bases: TGCGCCAGCAGCCTCACGGGGACGCGGGATCAAGAGACCCAGTACTTC. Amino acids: CASSLTGTRDQETQYF.

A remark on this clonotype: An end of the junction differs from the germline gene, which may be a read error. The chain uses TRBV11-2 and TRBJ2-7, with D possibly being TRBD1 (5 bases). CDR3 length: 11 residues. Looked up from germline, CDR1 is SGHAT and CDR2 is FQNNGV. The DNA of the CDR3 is TGTGACAGGAGCGTCTCCTACGAGCAATACTTC. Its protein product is CDRSVSYEQYF.

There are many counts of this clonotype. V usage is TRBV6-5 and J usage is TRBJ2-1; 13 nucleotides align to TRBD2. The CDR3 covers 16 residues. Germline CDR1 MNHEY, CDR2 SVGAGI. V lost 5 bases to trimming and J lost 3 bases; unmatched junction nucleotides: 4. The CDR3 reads CASSLRTSGGYNEQFF. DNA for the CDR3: TGTGCCAGCAGTCTCCGGACTAGCGGGGGCTACAATGAGCAGTTCTTC.